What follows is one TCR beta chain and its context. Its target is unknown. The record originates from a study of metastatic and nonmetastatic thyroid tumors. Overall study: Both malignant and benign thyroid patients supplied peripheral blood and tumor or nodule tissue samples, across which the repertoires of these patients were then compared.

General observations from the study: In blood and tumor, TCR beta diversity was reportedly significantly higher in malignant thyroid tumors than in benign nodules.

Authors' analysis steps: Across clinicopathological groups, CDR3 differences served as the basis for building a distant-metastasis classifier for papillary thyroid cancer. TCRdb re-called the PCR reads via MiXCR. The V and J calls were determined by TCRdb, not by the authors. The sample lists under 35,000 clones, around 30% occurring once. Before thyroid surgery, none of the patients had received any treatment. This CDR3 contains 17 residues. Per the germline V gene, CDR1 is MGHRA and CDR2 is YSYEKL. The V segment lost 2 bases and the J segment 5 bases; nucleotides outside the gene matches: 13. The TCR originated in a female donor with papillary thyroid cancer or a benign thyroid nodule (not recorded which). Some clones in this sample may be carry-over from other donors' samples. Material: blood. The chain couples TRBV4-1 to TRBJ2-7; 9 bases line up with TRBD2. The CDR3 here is CASSQSSGAGGSNEQYF. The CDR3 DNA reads TGCGCCAGCAGCCAAAGTAGTGGAGCGGGAGGTTCCAACGAGCAGTACTTC.